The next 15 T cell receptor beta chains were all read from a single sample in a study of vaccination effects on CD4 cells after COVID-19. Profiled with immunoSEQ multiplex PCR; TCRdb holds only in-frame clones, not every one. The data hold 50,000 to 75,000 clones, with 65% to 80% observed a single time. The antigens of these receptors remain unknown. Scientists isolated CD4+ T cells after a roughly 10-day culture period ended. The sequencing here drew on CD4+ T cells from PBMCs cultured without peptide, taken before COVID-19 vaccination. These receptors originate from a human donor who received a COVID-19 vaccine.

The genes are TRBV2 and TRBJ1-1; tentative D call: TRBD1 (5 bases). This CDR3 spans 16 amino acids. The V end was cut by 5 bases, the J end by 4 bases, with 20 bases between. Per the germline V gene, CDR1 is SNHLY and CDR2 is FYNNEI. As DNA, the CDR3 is TGTGCCAGCAGTCTCCTAAGCAGGGATGGGGCCACTGAAGCTTTCTTT. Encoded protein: CASSLLSRDGATEAFF.

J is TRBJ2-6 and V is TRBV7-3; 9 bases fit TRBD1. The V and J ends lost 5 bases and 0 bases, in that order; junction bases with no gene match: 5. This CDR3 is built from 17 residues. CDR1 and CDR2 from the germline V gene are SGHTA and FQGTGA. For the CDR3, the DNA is TGTGCCAGCAGCGTCGGACAGGGGACCTCTGGGGCCAACGTCCTGACTTTC. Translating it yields CASSVGQGTSGANVLTF.

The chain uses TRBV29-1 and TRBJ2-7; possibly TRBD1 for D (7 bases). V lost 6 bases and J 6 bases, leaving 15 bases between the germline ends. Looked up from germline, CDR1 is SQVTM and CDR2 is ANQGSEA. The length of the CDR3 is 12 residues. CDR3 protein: CSVQNQGGEQYV. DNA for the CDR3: TGCAGCGTACAAAACCAGGGGGGCGAGCAGTACGTC.

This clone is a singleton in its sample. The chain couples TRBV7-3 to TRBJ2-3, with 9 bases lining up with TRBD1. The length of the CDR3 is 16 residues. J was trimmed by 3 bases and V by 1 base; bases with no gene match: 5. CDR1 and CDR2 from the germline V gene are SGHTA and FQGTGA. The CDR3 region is CASSLSGQGWTDTQYF. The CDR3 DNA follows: TGTGCCAGCAGCTTAAGTGGACAGGGGTGGACAGATACGCAGTATTTT.

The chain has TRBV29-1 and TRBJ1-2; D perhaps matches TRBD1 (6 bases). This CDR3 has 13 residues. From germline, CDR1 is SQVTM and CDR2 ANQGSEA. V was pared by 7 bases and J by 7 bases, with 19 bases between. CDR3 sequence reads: CSAFAWGPAGYTF. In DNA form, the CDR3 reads TGCAGCGCCTTCGCCTGGGGGCCAGCTGGCTACACCTTC.

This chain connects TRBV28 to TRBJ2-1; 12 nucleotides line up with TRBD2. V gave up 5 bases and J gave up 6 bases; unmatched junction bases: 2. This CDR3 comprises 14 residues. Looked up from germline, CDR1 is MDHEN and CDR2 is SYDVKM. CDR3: CASSTSGGPNEQFF. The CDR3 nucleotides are TGTGCCAGCAGTACTAGCGGGGGGCCCAATGAGCAGTTCTTC.

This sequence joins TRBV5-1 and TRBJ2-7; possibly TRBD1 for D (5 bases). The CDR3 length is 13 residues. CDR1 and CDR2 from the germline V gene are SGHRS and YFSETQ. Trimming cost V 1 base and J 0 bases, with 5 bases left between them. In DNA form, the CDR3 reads TGCGCCAGCAGCTTGACAGGCTCCTACGAGCAGTACGTC. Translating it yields CASSLTGSYEQYV.

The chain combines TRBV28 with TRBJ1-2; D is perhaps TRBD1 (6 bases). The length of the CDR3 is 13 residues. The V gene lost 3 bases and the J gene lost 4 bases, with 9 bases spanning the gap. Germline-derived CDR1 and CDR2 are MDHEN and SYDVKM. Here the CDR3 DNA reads TGTGCCAGCAGTTTGGGGGCCTCCTATGGCTACACCTTC. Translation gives CASSLGASYGYTF.

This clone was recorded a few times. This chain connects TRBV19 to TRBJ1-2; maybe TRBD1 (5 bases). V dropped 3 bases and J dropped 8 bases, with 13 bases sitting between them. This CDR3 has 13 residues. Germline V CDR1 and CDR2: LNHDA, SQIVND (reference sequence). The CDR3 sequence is CASSIADRLGYTF. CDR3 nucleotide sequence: TGTGCCAGTAGTATTGCCGACAGACTGGGCTACACCTTC.

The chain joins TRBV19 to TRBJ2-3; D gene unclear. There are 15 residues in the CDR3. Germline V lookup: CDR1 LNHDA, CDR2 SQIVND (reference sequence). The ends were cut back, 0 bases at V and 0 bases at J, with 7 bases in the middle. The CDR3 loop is CASSIDTMSTDTQYF. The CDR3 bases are TGTGCCAGTAGTATAGATACAATGAGCACAGATACGCAGTATTTT.

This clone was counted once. DNA for the CDR3: TGTGCCATCAGTGAGTCTCGGCAGGGGAAAGGCGAGCAGTACGTC. Protein sequence: CAISESRQGKGEQYV. The chain uses TRBV10-3 and TRBJ2-7; TRBD1 might be the D (6 bases). This CDR3 is built from 15 residues. Deletions cut 0 bases from V and 6 bases from J, with 15 bases between. CDR1 ENHRY and CDR2 SYGVKD come from the germline V gene.

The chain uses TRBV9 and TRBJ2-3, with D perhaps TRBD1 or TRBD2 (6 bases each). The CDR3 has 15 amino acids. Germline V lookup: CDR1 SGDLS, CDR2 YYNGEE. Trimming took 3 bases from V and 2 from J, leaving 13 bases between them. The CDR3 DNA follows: TGTGCCAGCAGCGGCGGGACACCCACCACAGATACGCAGTATTTT. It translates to CASSGGTPTTDTQYF.

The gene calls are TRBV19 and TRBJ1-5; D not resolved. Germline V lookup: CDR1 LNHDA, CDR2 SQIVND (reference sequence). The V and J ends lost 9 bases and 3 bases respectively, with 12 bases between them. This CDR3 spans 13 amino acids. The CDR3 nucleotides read TGTGCCAGCCGACGAGGGCTCAATCAGCCCCAGCATTTT. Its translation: CASRRGLNQPQHF.

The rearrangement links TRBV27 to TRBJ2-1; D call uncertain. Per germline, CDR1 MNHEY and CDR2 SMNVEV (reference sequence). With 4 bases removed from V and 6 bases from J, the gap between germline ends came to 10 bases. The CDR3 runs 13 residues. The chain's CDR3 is CASSSQLTNEQFF. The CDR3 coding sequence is TGTGCCAGCAGTTCCCAGCTAACCAATGAGCAGTTCTTC.

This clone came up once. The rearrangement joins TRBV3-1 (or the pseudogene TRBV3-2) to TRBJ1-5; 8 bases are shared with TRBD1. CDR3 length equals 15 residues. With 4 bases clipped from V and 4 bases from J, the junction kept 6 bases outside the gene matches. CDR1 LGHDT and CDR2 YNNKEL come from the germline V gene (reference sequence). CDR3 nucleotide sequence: TGTGCCAGCAGCCTCAGAGGGACAGGAAATCAGCCCCAGCATTTT. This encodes CASSLRGTGNQPQHF.